This T cell receptor beta chain appears in the sequencing data of a study of blood T cell repertoires in COVID-19. This CDR3 spans 13 amino acids. Per germline, CDR1 SGHTA and CDR2 FQGNSA. The V end was cut by 0 bases, the J end by 7 bases, with 10 bases between. Residents of 24 US areas, aged about 18 to 95 years, made up the participants. Some clones are missing from TCRdb's copy, which holds only in-frame ones; the method was immunoSEQ multiplex PCR. The top ten hold approximately 4.7% of the sample, which has a few hundred thousand clones, less than 90% seen once. This sequence originates from a woman in her forties or fifties who had recovered from COVID-19. What was sequenced was PBMCs or T cells enriched from blood (not recorded which). The chain carries TRBV7-2 and TRBJ2-7; TRBD1 is a possible D gene (6 bases). The CDR3 DNA reads as TGTGCCAGCAGCTTAGCGGGACAAGGGGAGCAGTACTTC. Amino acids: CASSLAGQGEQYF.